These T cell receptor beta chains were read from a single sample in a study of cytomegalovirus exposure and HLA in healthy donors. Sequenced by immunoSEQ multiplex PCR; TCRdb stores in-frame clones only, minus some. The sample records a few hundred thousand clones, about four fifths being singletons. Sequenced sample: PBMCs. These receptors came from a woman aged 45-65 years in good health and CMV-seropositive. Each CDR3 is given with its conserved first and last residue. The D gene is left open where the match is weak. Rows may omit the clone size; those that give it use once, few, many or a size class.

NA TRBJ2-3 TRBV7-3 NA TGTGCCAGCAGCTTAAGTGGTCTAGCAAATACGCAGTATTTT CASSLSGLANTQYF
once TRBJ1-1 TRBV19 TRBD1 TGTGCCAGTAGTATAGGGGGACAGGGGCGAAACACTGAAGCTTTCTTT CASSIGGQGRNTEAFF
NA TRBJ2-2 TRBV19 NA TGTGCCAGTAGTACCTCAGGGTTGGCCGGGGAGCTGTTTTTT CASSTSGLAGELFF
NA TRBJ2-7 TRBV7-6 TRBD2 TGTGCCAGCAGCTTAGGGGGGGGAGACGAGCAGTACTTC CASSLGGGDEQYF
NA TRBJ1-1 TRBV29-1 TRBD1 TGCAGCGTTGAAGAGGACAGGGGTTCTGAAGCTTTCTTT CSVEEDRGSEAFF
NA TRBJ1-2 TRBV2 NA TGTGCCAGCAAACCAGGGGCGAACTATGGCTACACCTTC CASKPGANYGYTF
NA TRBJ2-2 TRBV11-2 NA TGTGCCAGCAGCTTAGCTCCTACCGGGGAGCTGTTTTTT CASSLAPTGELFF
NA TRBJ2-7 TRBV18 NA TGTGCCAGCTCGCCGAGCAGGGTCTACGAGCAGTACTTC CASSPSRVYEQYF
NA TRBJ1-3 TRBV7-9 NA TGTGCCAGCAGCTTAGCGCAGGCCGCCTCTGGAAACACCATATATTTT CASSLAQAASGNTIYF
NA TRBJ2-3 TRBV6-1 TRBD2 TGTGCCAGCAGTGAAGGGACTAGCGGGGGGGCAGATACGCAGTATTTT CASSEGTSGGADTQYF
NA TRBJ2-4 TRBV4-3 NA TGCGCCAGCAGCCAAGATTGGGGCGAAAAAAACATTCAGTACTTC CASSQDWGEKNIQYF
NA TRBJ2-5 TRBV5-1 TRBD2 TGCGCCAGCAGCTTGGGTATCAGCGGGGGTTCAGAGACCCAGTACTTC CASSLGISGGSETQYF
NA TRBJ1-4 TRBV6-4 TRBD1 TGTGCCAGCAGTGCGGGACAGCATAATGAAAAACTGTTTTTT CASSAGQHNEKLFF
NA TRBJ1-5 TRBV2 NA TGTGCCAGCACGGACAGAAATCAGCCCCAGCATTTT CASTDRNQPQHF
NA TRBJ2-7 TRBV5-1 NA TGCGCCAGCGGGTCGGGGGAACCCTACGAGCAGTACTTC CASGSGEPYEQYF
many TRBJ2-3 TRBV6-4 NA TGTGCCAGCAGTCCTACCCCACCGGATACGCAGTATTTT CASSPTPPDTQYF
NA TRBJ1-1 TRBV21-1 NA TGTGCCAGCAAGGGGGGGGGAAAGAACACTGAAGCTTTCTTT CASKGGGKNTEAFF
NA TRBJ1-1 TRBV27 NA TGTGCCAGCAGTGTACGCCCGGACACTGAAGCTTTCTTT CASSVRPDTEAFF
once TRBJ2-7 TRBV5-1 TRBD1 TGCGCCAGCAGCCGCGGACAGGGGGATGGCGAGCAGTACTTC CASSRGQGDGEQYF
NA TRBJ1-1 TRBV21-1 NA TGTGCCAGCAATCTACAGGGGAGTACTGAAGCTTTCTTT CASNLQGSTEAFF
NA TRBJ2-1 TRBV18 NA TGTGCCAGCGCCTCCTTGGCGGGGAACAATGAGCAGTTCTTC CASASLAGNNEQFF
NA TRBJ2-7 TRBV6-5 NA TGTGCCAGCAGTTACACCCGGGATCAACGGAGCGAGCAGTACTTC CASSYTRDQRSEQYF
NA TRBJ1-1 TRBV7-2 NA TGTGCCAGCAGCTTAACTGTGGTTAATGAAGCTTTCTTT CASSLTVVNEAFF
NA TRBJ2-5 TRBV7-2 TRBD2 TGTGCCAGCAGCTTCCGGTCTAGCGGGGGGCCACAAGAGACCCAGTACTTC CASSFRSSGGPQETQYF
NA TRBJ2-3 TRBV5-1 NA TGCGCCAGCAGCGGGCAACCCTCTAGCACAGATACGCAGTATTTT CASSGQPSSTDTQYF
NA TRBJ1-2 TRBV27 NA TGTGCCAGCAGTTTAAAGGCAGGGAACTATGGCTACACCTTC CASSLKAGNYGYTF
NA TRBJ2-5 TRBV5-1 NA TGCGCCAGCAGCCCCCGCACCAGTGGTCGGACCCAGTACTTC CASSPRTSGRTQYF
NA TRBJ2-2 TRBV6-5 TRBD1 TGTGCCAGCAGTTATCAGACAGGGACGTTCACCGGGGAGCTGTTTTTT CASSYQTGTFTGELFF
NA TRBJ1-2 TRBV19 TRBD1 TGTGCCAGTAGTACGGGACAGGGGAGAATGACGAACTATGGCTACACCTTC CASSTGQGRMTNYGYTF
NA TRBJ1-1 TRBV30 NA TGTGCCTCTGGAGAGGGCAGGAACACTGAAGCTTTCTTT CASGEGRNTEAFF
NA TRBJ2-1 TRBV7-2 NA TGTGCCAGCAGCTTAGTAGGGATCGGGGGATTTGGTGAGCAGTTCTTC CASSLVGIGGFGEQFF
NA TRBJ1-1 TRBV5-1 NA TGCGCCAGCAGCTTTGGGGGGGGAACGAACACTGAAGCTTTCTTT CASSFGGGTNTEAFF
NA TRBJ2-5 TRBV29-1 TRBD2 TGCAGCGTTGAGGTAGCGGGGTACGAGGAGACCCAGTACTTC CSVEVAGYEETQYF
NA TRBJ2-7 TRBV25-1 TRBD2 TGTGCCAGCAGTGAAGGGCTAGCGGGCAACTACGAGCAGTACTTC CASSEGLAGNYEQYF
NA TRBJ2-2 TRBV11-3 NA TGTGCCAGCAGCCTACACCCGCCGGGCACCGGGGAGCTGTTTTTT CASSLHPPGTGELFF
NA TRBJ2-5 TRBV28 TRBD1 TGTGCCAGCAGTCTACAGGGGGCTCAAGAGACCCAGTACTTC CASSLQGAQETQYF
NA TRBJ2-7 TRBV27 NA TGTGCCAGCAGGCCCTTTAAGCTCTCCTACGAGCAGTACTTC CASRPFKLSYEQYF
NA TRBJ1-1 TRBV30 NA TGTGCCTGGAGTAACGGGGGGAACACTGAAGCTTTCTTT CAWSNGGNTEAFF
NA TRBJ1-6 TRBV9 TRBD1 TGTGCCAGCAGCGTAGAGAGGACAGGGCCTTCCTATAATTCACCCCTCCACTTT CASSVERTGPSYNSPLHF
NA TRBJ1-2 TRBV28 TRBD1 TGTGCCAGCGACAGTCAACAGGGGGCGCGGGGCTACACCTTC CASDSQQGARGYTF
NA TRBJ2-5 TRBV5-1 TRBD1 TGCGCCAGCAGCTTCGGGACAGGGACCAGTAAAGAGACCCAGTACTTC CASSFGTGTSKETQYF
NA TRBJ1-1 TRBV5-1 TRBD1 TGCGCCAGCAGCTTGGGGGACAGGGGGGTCACTGAAGCTTTCTTT CASSLGDRGVTEAFF
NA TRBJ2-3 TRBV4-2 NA TGTGCCAGCAGCCAGAATGGACTGGATCATGATACGCAGTATTTT CASSQNGLDHDTQYF
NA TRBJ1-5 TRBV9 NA TGTGCCAGCAGCGTAGCTCCGGGGCAGCCCCAGCATTTT CASSVAPGQPQHF
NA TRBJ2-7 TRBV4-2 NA TGTGCCAGCAGCCAAGATATCGCGTCGGGGGTGAGCTACGAGCAGTACTTC CASSQDIASGVSYEQYF
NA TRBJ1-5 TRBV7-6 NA TGTGCCAGCAGCTCACACCCTAATCAGCCCCAGCATTTT CASSSHPNQPQHF
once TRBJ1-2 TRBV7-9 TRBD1 TGTGCCAGCAGCTTAGGAAACTCCAGGGGGCGATGGGGCTACACCTTC CASSLGNSRGRWGYTF
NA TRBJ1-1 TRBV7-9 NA TGTGCCAGCAGCCCCGGGTCAGTCACTGAAGCTTTCTTT CASSPGSVTEAFF
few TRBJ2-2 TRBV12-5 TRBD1 TGTGCTAGTGGTTTGGTACGGGACAGATTAAACACCGGGGAGCTGTTTTTT CASGLVRDRLNTGELFF
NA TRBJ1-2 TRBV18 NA TGTGCCAGCTCACCGTCACGAGACAGCCGAAACTATGGCTACACCTTC CASSPSRDSRNYGYTF
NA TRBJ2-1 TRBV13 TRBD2 TGTGCCAGCAGCTTTGGGACTAACAATGAGCAGTTCTTC CASSFGTNNEQFF
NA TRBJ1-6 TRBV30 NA TGTGCCTGGAGTAAGACTTGGCGGATTAATTCACCCCTCCACTTT CAWSKTWRINSPLHF
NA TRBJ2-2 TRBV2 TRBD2 TGTGCCAGCCGAGCGGGGGGGCTTACCGGGGAGCTGTTTTTT CASRAGGLTGELFF
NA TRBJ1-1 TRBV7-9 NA TGTGCCAGCAGCCCCCCCCGCGACACTGAAGCTTTCTTT CASSPPRDTEAFF
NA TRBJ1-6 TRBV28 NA TGTGCCAGCAGTTCATGGACAGAGACTAATTCACCCCTCCACTTT CASSSWTETNSPLHF
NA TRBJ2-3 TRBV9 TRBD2 TGTGCCAGCAGCACAACCGGACTAGCGCCAGATACGCAGTATTTT CASSTTGLAPDTQYF
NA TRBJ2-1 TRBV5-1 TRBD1 TGCGCCAGCAGCTTGACAGGGGGCAGAACCTACAATGAGCAGTTCTTC CASSLTGGRTYNEQFF
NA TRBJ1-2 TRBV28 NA TGTGCCAGCAGTTTCGGCCCCATCCAACAGGGAAACTATGGCTACACCTTC CASSFGPIQQGNYGYTF
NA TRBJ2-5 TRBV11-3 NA TGTGCCAGCAGCCTTGGGAGTCAAGAGACCCAGTACTTC CASSLGSQETQYF
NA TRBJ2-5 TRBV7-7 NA TGTGCCAGCAGCCCGAGTCGAGGGAAGCAAGAGACCCAGTACTTC CASSPSRGKQETQYF